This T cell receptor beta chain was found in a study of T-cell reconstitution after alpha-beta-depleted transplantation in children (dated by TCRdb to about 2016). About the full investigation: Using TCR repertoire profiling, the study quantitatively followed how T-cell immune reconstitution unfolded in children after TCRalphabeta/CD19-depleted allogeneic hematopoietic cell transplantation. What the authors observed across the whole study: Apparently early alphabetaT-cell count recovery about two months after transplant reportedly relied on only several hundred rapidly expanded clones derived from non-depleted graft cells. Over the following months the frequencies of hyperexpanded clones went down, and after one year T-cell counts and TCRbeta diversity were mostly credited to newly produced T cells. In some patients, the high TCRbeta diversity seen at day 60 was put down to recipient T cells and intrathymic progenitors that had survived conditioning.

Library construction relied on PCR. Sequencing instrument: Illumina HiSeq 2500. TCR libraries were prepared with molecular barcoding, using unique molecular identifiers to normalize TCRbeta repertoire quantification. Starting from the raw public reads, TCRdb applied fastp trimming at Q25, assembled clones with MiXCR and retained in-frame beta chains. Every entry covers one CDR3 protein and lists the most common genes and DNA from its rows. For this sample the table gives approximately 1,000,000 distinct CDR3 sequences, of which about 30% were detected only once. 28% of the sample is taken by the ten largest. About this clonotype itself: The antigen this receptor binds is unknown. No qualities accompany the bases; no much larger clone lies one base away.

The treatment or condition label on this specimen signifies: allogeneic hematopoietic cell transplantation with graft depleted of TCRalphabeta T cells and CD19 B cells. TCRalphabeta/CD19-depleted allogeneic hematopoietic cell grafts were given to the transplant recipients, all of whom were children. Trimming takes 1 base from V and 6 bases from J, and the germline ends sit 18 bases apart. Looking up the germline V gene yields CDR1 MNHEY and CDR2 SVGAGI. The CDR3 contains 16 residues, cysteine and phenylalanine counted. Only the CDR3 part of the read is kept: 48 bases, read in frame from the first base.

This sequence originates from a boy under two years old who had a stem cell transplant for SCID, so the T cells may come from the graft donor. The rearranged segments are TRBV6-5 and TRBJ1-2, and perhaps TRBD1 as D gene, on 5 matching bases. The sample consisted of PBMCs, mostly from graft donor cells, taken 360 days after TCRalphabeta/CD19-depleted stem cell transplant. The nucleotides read TGTGCCAGCAGTTACTTGGTTGGGGCCATAATAGATGGCTACACCTTC. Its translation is CASSYLVGAIIDGYTF.